These 27 T cell receptor beta chains share one sample of origin, sequenced in a study of beta chain features in type 1 diabetes. Regarding the study as a whole: The study found moderately but significantly shorter TCRB CDR3s in all four CD4+ subsets of Type 1 diabetes patients.

No antigen is known for these receptors. Sequenced material consisted of expressed TCRB transcripts (all of the isolated RNA was reverse transcribed). Measured with immunoSEQ multiplex PCR; TCRdb has only the in-frame clones, and not every one. The profile shows 500,000 to 850,000 clones, roughly an eighth of them singletons. Sequencing used naive CD4+ T cells from blood. The receptors were sampled from a man younger than 35 with type 1 diabetes.

This clone occurred a few times. The J gene is TRBJ1-1, the V gene TRBV7-9; D gene ambiguous. Germline CDR1 and CDR2: SEHNR and FQNEAQ (reference sequence). The V end was cut by 4 bases, the J end by 3 bases, with 15 bases between. The CDR3 totals 15 residues. This CDR3 is CASSSQVPIDTEAFF. DNA for the CDR3: TGTGCCAGCAGCTCCCAGGTCCCAATCGACACTGAAGCTTTCTTT.

V gene TRBV14 combines with J gene TRBJ1-1; D gene uncertain. Germline lookup yields CDR1 SGHDN and CDR2 FVKESK. Trimming removed 4 bases from V and 4 bases from J, with 13 bases in between. The CDR3 covers 14 residues. The DNA of the CDR3 is TGTGCCAGCAGCCTGTTCGGATCCTCCACTGAAGCTTTCTTT. Translation gives CASSLFGSSTEAFF.

CDR3 sequence reads: CASSPGTPQRLYNEQFF. CDR3 nucleotides: TGTGCCAGCAGCCCGGGGACTCCTCAACGCCTCTACAATGAGCAGTTCTTC. The V and J genes are TRBV11-2 and TRBJ2-1, with D possibly being TRBD2 (6 bases). This CDR3 is built from 17 residues. V lost 5 bases and J lost 3, with 20 bases in between. CDR1 is SGHAT and CDR2 is FQNNGV in the germline V gene.

This clone has just a few counts. V and J are TRBV4-3 and TRBJ2-2; D unresolved. CDR1 and CDR2 from the germline V gene are LGHNA and YSLEER. The V and J ends lost 0 bases and 3 bases respectively, with 11 bases between them. The CDR3 is 16 residues long. CDR3 residues: CASSQDRAGHTGELFF. As DNA, the CDR3 is TGCGCCAGCAGCCAAGACCGGGCAGGACACACCGGGGAGCTGTTTTTT.

V gene TRBV2 combines with J gene TRBJ1-1; TRBD1 agrees at 8 bases. The CDR3 length is 12 residues. The V gene end was trimmed by 4 bases and the J gene end by 11 bases; junction bases not matched to a gene: 6. The V gene's germline CDR1 is SNHLY and CDR2 FYNNEI. CDR3 bases: TGTGCCAGCAGTGGGGACAGGAACGGGGCTTTCTTT. Amino acid sequence: CASSGDRNGAFF.

The CDR3 DNA reads as TGCAGCGTTTCCGGGGGCCAAGAGACCCAGTACTTC. As protein: CSVSGGQETQYF. This chain uses TRBV29-1 with TRBJ2-5; tentatively, D is TRBD2 (6 bases). This CDR3 spans 12 amino acids. The V gene's germline CDR1 is SQVTM and CDR2 ANQGSEA. V gave up 5 bases and J gave up 1 base, with 8 bases separating them.

The gene calls are TRBV4-1 and TRBJ2-5, with 11 bases lining up with TRBD1. The CDR3 runs 16 residues. With V trimmed by 1 base and J by 4 bases, 5 bases remained unmatched. Germline V CDR1 and CDR2: MGHRA, YSYEKL. The CDR3: CASSQGPGQGVETQYF. The CDR3, as DNA: TGCGCCAGCAGCCAAGGTCCGGGACAGGGGGTAGAGACCCAGTACTTC.

The rearrangement links TRBV5-6 to TRBJ1-5; 9 bases map to TRBD1. Trimming cost V 4 bases and J 5 bases; bases outside gene matches: 1. The CDR3 spans 13 residues. Looked up from germline, CDR1 is SGHDT and CDR2 is YYEEEE. The CDR3 DNA is TGTGCCAGCAGCCGGGACAGGGATCAGCCCCAGCATTTT. This sequence encodes CASSRDRDQPQHF.

The rearrangement uses TRBV30 and TRBJ2-1; weak D call: TRBD2 (5 bases). V was cut by 2 bases and J by 0 bases, with 14 bases left in between. The CDR3 is made up of 16 amino acids. CDR1 and CDR2 from the germline V gene are GTSNPN and SVGIG (reference sequence). The CDR3 region has the DNA TGTGCCTGGAGTCAACGGGGATTCCCCTCCTACAATGAGCAGTTCTTC. This translates into CAWSQRGFPSYNEQFF.

The table lists this clone with a few counts. The V call is TRBV27, the J call TRBJ1-4; no clear D. CDR1 is MNHEY and CDR2 is SMNVEV in the germline V gene (reference sequence). The V end was cut by 8 bases, the J end by 3 bases, with 10 bases between. The length of the CDR3 is 13 residues. The CDR3: CASGPRSNEKLFF. CDR3 nucleotides: TGTGCCAGCGGCCCCAGGTCTAATGAAAAACTGTTTTTT.

The V gene is TRBV20-1, the J gene TRBJ2-3; unclear D gene. The CDR3 has 11 amino acids. Germline V gene lookup returns CDR1 DFQATT and CDR2 SNEGSKA (reference sequence). Deletions cut 2 bases from V and 3 bases from J, with 3 bases between. CDR3 nucleotide sequence: TGCAGTGCTAGAAAAACAGATACGCAGTATTTT. Its translation: CSARKTDTQYF.

V and J are TRBV27 and TRBJ2-5; 9 bases are shared with TRBD1. V dropped 9 bases and J dropped 2; count of bases not matched to a gene: 7. The CDR3 totals 14 residues. Per the germline V gene, CDR1 is MNHEY and CDR2 is SMNVEV (reference sequence). This CDR3 is CASAVGQGQETQYF. As DNA, the CDR3 is TGTGCCAGTGCTGTTGGACAGGGGCAAGAGACCCAGTACTTC.

The gene calls are TRBV5-1 and TRBJ2-7; 7 bases align to TRBD1. CDR1 is SGHRS and CDR2 is YFSETQ in the germline V gene. Losses at the gene ends were 3 bases for V and 3 bases for J; bases not matched to a gene: 12. The CDR3 consists of 16 residues. CDR3 DNA sequence: TGCGCCAGCAGCTCGGGACAGCGCCTGGGCTACTACGAGCAGTACTTC. Encoded protein: CASSSGQRLGYYEQYF.

The chain carries TRBV7-3 and TRBJ2-3; D might be TRBD1 (5 bases). The CDR3 covers 14 residues. Germline CDR1 is SGHTA and CDR2 is FQGTGA. The germline V and J ends were trimmed by 3 bases and 2 bases, with 9 bases remaining between them. The CDR3 spells CASSFRQHTDTQYF. The CDR3 region has the DNA TGTGCCAGCAGCTTCCGACAGCACACAGATACGCAGTATTTT.

In its sample, this clone was seen a few times. The V gene is TRBV2, the J gene TRBJ2-5; 8 bases match TRBD1. The CDR3 is made up of 14 amino acids. The germline gives CDR1 SNHLY, CDR2 FYNNEI. Trimming took 7 bases from V and 4 from J; bases not matched to a gene: 8. The CDR3 loop reads CASTGQGLRETQYF. CDR3 bases: TGTGCCAGCACTGGACAGGGATTAAGAGAGACCCAGTACTTC.

This clone was detected a few times. The chain combines TRBV6-5 with TRBJ1-1; D remains unclear. The V and J ends lost 9 bases and 5 bases respectively, with 10 bases between them. The germline V gene has CDR1 MNHEY and CDR2 SVGAGI. This CDR3 is built from 11 residues. The CDR3 region is CARGLRTEAFF. The CDR3 DNA reads as TGTGCCAGAGGGCTTCGGACTGAAGCTTTCTTT.

The CDR3 nucleotides are TGTGCCAGTAGTGACTCCCCCCATGAGCAGTTCTTC. Protein: CASSDSPHEQFF. This chain connects TRBV19 to TRBJ2-1; D uncertain. This CDR3 is built from 12 residues. Trimming took off 5 bases at V and 8 bases at J, with 10 bases between the two ends. Looked up from germline, CDR1 is LNHDA and CDR2 is SQIVND (reference sequence).

The chain employs TRBV19 and TRBJ2-5; D perhaps matches TRBD1 (5 bases). Per germline, CDR1 LNHDA and CDR2 SQIVND (reference sequence). With 11 bases removed from V and 5 bases from J, the gap between germline ends came to 18 bases. There are 13 residues in the CDR3. The CDR3 DNA reads TGTGCCCTGGCAGGGTCCTTCGAGGAGACCCAGTACTTC. It codes for CALAGSFEETQYF.

This chain joins TRBV6-5 and TRBJ2-1; possible D gene TRBD1, 6 bases. The CDR3 contains 15 residues. Germline-derived CDR1 and CDR2 are MNHEY and SVGAGI. The V end was cut by 7 bases, the J end by 4 bases, with 17 bases between. This chain's CDR3 is CASTTPRGTYNEQFF. The CDR3 DNA sequence: TGTGCCAGCACTACCCCCAGGGGCACGTACAATGAGCAGTTCTTC.

This clone was picked up a small number of times. J is TRBJ1-2 and V is TRBV30; D gene uncertain. V lost 1 base and J 6 bases, leaving 6 bases between the germline ends. The CDR3 covers 11 residues. Germline lookup yields CDR1 GTSNPN and CDR2 SVGIG (reference sequence). DNA of the CDR3: TGTGCCTGGAGTGCCCCTAATGGCTACACCTTC. As protein: CAWSAPNGYTF.

This chain links TRBV28 with TRBJ1-1, with TRBD1 matching 9 bases. The CDR3 sequence is 15 residues long. Germline assignment: CDR1 MDHEN and CDR2 SYDVKM. Trimming cost V 2 bases and J 4 bases; bases outside gene matches: 5. The CDR3 protein is CASSLHRQGGTEAFF. CDR3 sequence (DNA): TGTGCCAGCAGTTTACATCGACAGGGGGGCACTGAAGCTTTCTTT.

Concerning this clone itself: The junction does not match germline at one end; this may be a read error. The chain couples TRBV7-6 to TRBJ2-4, with D tentatively TRBD2 (5 bases). The germline CDR1 and CDR2 sequences are SGHVS and FNYEAQ. The CDR3 covers 16 residues. The CDR3 DNA sequence: TGTGCCAGCAGCTTAGTCAGCGCCCTAGCCAAAACCATTCAGTACTTC. This translates into CASSLVSALAKTIQYF.

This clone was counted only a few times. J is TRBJ2-3 and V is TRBV6-5; no definite D call. The CDR3 has 15 residues. V was shortened by 0 bases and J by 2 bases, with 9 bases between the two germline ends. Germline V gives CDR1 MNHEY, CDR2 SVGAGI. The CDR3 region has the DNA TGTGCCAGCAGTTACTCGTCCGGGTACACAGATACGCAGTATTTT. Its protein is CASSYSSGYTDTQYF.

This clone showed up just a few times. This rearrangement joins TRBV9 to TRBJ1-2, with D maybe TRBD1 (6 bases). Germline CDR1 reads SGDLS; CDR2 reads YYNGEE. The V and J ends lost 4 bases and 2 bases respectively, with 15 bases between them. The CDR3 is 15 amino acids. For the CDR3, the DNA is TGTGCCAGCAGCAAGGGGGACCCCAGAAACTATGGCTACACCTTC. This codes for CASSKGDPRNYGYTF.

This CDR3 is CASSEDRVQETQYF. In DNA, the CDR3 is TGTGCCAGCAGTGAGGATAGGGTCCAAGAGACCCAGTACTTC. The chain has TRBV6-1 and TRBJ2-5, with D unclear. Trimming pared 3 bases from V and 1 base from J, leaving 9 bases between. Germline CDR1 reads MNHNS; CDR2 reads SASEGT. CDR3 size: 14 residues.

The chain uses TRBV7-3 and TRBJ2-2; 12 nucleotides match TRBD2. The CDR3 contains 15 residues. The trim removed 5 bases at V and 5 bases at J, leaving 3 bases unmatched. CDR1 is SGHTA, CDR2 FQGTGA, per germline. This CDR3 reads CASSIGTSGTGELFF. CDR3 nucleotides: TGTGCCAGCAGCATTGGGACTAGCGGGACCGGGGAGCTGTTTTTT.

V gene TRBV19 combines with J gene TRBJ1-5; D not resolved. The V gene's germline CDR1 is LNHDA and CDR2 SQIVND (reference sequence). This CDR3 contains 12 residues. V was cut by 0 bases and J by 13 bases, with 10 bases left in between. The CDR3 DNA follows: TGTGCCAGTAGTATAGAAGAACGACCTCAGCATTTT. This encodes CASSIEERPQHF.